Each of the 24 T cell receptor beta chains below was sequenced from the same sample in a study of metastatic and nonmetastatic thyroid tumors. TCRdb recomputed clones from the PCR reads via MiXCR. The sample carries some 37,000 clones, 40% to 55% recorded once. Thyroid surgery had not been preceded by any treatment in any patient. The sequenced material came from tumor tissue. The receptor set was obtained from a male donor with papillary thyroid cancer or a benign thyroid nodule (not recorded which). Some clones in this sample may be carry-over from other donors' samples.

V gene TRBV6-1 combines with J gene TRBJ2-1; TRBD2 aligns across 7 bases. Germline V lookup: CDR1 MNHNS, CDR2 SASEGT. V trimming: 6 bases; J trimming: 6 bases; junction bases outside the gene matches: 5. The CDR3 is 13 amino acids. CDR3 sequence reads: CASSRGLVNEQFF. The CDR3 DNA sequence: TGTGCCAGCAGCCGTGGACTAGTCAATGAGCAGTTCTTC.

The rearrangement joins TRBV6-2 or TRBV6-3 to TRBJ2-1, with D possibly called TRBD1 or TRBD2 (5 bases each). Trimming stripped 4 bases from V and 7 bases from J, with 14 bases between. Per germline, CDR1 MNHEY and CDR2 SVGEGT. The CDR3 consists of 14 residues. The CDR3 region is CASSFQKGPNEQFF. DNA for the CDR3: TGTGCCAGCAGTTTCCAAAAGGGACCGAATGAGCAGTTCTTC.

V is TRBV7-2 and J is TRBJ2-5; 11 bases are shared with TRBD2. This CDR3 is built from 13 residues. The J segment lost 9 bases and the V segment lost 0 bases, leaving 0 bases of the junction unmatched. CDR1 is SGHTA and CDR2 is FQGNSA in the germline V gene. CDR3 protein: CASSLASGGAQYF. The CDR3, as DNA: TGTGCCAGCAGCTTAGCTAGCGGGGGGGCCCAGTACTTC.

The J gene is TRBJ2-2, the V gene TRBV13; the D is unclear. The germline gives CDR1 PRHDT, CDR2 FYEKMQ (reference sequence). V lost 3 bases to trimming and J lost 5 bases, with 10 bases between them. The CDR3 is 14 amino acids. The CDR3 spells CASSFRARTGELFF. In nucleotides, the CDR3 is TGTGCCAGCAGCTTTAGGGCCAGGACCGGGGAGCTGTTTTTT.

This clone has only one observation. This chain joins TRBV30 and TRBJ1-5; the D is unclear. The CDR3 has 15 residues. Germline assignment: CDR1 GTSNPN and CDR2 SVGIG (reference sequence). Trimming removed 2 bases from V and 4 bases from J, with 15 bases in between. Here the CDR3 DNA reads TGTGCCTGGAGTCCAAGCTATGCGGGGAATCAGCCCCAGCATTTT. Protein product: CAWSPSYAGNQPQHF.

There are a few counts of this clone. This rearrangement joins TRBV6-1 to TRBJ2-2, with D perhaps matching TRBD1 or TRBD2 (5 bases each). CDR1 is MNHNS, CDR2 SASEGT, per germline. This CDR3 is 14 amino acids long. The V end was cut by 6 bases, the J end by 6 bases, with 14 bases between. For the CDR3, the DNA is TGTGCCAGCAGGATGGACATGGGGGCCGGGGAGCTGTTTTTT. Its protein product is CASRMDMGAGELFF.

The V and J genes are TRBV18 and TRBJ2-7, with D possibly TRBD2 on 6 matching bases. The CDR3 loop spans 13 amino acids. Germline values: CDR1 KGHSH, CDR2 LQKENI. V gave up 2 bases and J gave up 6 bases, with 11 bases separating them. The CDR3 protein is CASSPGGNVEQYF. CDR3 DNA sequence: TGTGCCAGCTCACCAGGCGGGAATGTCGAGCAGTACTTC.

The CDR3 sequence is CASSTGARQYF. CDR3 sequence (DNA): TGTGCCAGCAGCACAGGGGCTAGGCAGTACTTC. The rearrangement joins TRBV6-1 to TRBJ2-7; 7 bases are shared with TRBD1. This CDR3 region has 11 residues. The junction had 5 bases not matched to a gene; V was cut back by 6 bases and J by 9 bases. In germline, CDR1 is MNHNS, CDR2 SASEGT.

The CDR3 spells CASSYRTGGYGYTF. The CDR3 bases are TGTGCCAGCAGTTACAGAACAGGGGGGTATGGCTACACCTTC. The gene calls are TRBV6-5 and TRBJ1-2; 8 bases are a match to TRBD1. Germline trimming cut 2 bases from V and 5 bases from J; bases unmatched to any gene: 4. This CDR3 has 14 amino acids. Germline lookup yields CDR1 MNHEY and CDR2 SVGAGI.

The chain is built from TRBV11-2 and TRBJ2-1, with 12 bases lining up with TRBD2. The V gene's germline CDR1 is SGHAT and CDR2 FQNNGV. After removal of 4 bases from V and 6 bases from J, the junction contained 4 bases not matched to a gene. The CDR3 is 15 residues long. The chain's CDR3 is CASSYLAGGVNEQFF. The CDR3 DNA reads TGTGCCAGCAGCTATCTAGCGGGAGGGGTCAATGAGCAGTTCTTC.

This chain connects TRBV20-1 to TRBJ1-5; 7 nucleotides align to TRBD1. V dropped 0 bases and J dropped 2; count of bases not matched to a gene: 7. The CDR3 consists of 16 residues. Germline V gene lookup returns CDR1 DFQATT and CDR2 SNEGSKA (reference sequence). The CDR3 reads CSARDLRQGGNQPQHF. The CDR3 bases are TGCAGTGCTAGAGATCTGCGACAGGGAGGCAATCAGCCCCAGCATTTT.

V usage is TRBV20-1 and J usage is TRBJ2-1; TRBD2 agrees at 8 bases. Per the germline V gene, CDR1 is DFQATT and CDR2 is SNEGSKA (reference sequence). The CDR3 spans 14 residues. V lost 6 bases, J lost 8 bases, and 12 bases stayed unmatched. The CDR3 nucleotides are TGCAGTGCGAGGAATGTCCGGGGGGGTGATGAGCAGTTCTTC. Translating gives CSARNVRGGDEQFF.

J is TRBJ1-6 and V is TRBV14; D uncertain. Germline V CDR1 and CDR2: SGHDN, FVKESK. V dropped 0 bases and J dropped 9 bases, with 15 bases sitting between them. The CDR3 has 16 amino acids. This CDR3 reads CASSQDRWQVGSPLHF. The DNA for the CDR3 is TGTGCCAGCAGCCAAGATAGGTGGCAGGTAGGTTCACCCCTCCACTTT.

CDR3 sequence (DNA): TGTGCCAGCAGCCAGCGGGAGGGCTACGAGCAGTACTTC. It yields the protein CASSQREGYEQYF. The gene calls are TRBV3-1 and TRBJ2-7; 9 nucleotides align to TRBD2. V trimming: 3 bases; J trimming: 3 bases; junction bases outside the gene matches: 0. Per the germline V gene, CDR1 is LGHDT and CDR2 is YNNKEL (reference sequence). CDR3 length: 13 amino acids.

The chain links TRBV28 to TRBJ1-5; 7 nucleotides agree with TRBD1. The CDR3 runs to 15 residues. Germline V gene data show CDR1 as MDHEN and CDR2 as SYDVKM. V dropped 4 bases and J dropped 5; count of bases not matched to a gene: 8. The DNA for the CDR3 is TGTGCCAGCAGTTCGGGACAGCTCAGGTATCAGCCCCAGCATTTT. This sequence encodes CASSSGQLRYQPQHF.

The chain couples TRBV12-3 or TRBV12-4 to TRBJ2-3; 8 nucleotides agree with TRBD2. This CDR3 spans 13 amino acids. V lost 3 bases, J lost 7 bases, and 3 bases stayed unmatched. CDR3 sequence: CASSFREGHTQYF. The CDR3 DNA sequence: TGTGCCAGCAGTTTTCGGGAGGGACATACGCAGTATTTT.

Sample share makes this clone medium-sized. The rearrangement links TRBV9 to TRBJ1-3; D might be TRBD1 (5 bases). Deletions cut 4 bases from V and 4 bases from J, with 6 bases between. Per the germline V gene, CDR1 is SGDLS and CDR2 is YYNGEE. The CDR3 spans 12 residues. CDR3 sequence: CASSSGGNTIYF. In DNA form, the CDR3 reads TGTGCCAGCAGCTCAGGGGGAAACACCATATATTTT.

The V and J genes are TRBV3-1 and TRBJ1-2; D may be TRBD1 (6 bases). The CDR3 runs to 12 residues. Germline CDR1 is LGHDT and CDR2 is YNNKEL (reference sequence). The V and J ends lost 5 bases and 8 bases respectively, with 12 bases between them. This CDR3 is CASSDPRGGYTF. The CDR3 coding sequence is TGTGCCAGCAGCGACCCCAGGGGCGGCTACACCTTC.

This clone was recorded a few times. This chain connects TRBV6-4 to TRBJ1-6; 9 positions agree with TRBD1. The V gene end was trimmed by 6 bases and the J gene end by 7 bases; junction bases not matched to a gene: 10. This CDR3 region has 16 residues. Germline loops: CDR1 MRHNA, CDR2 SNTAGT. The CDR3 nucleotides read TGTGCCAGCAGACGAAAGCCGGGACAGGGAAATTCACCCCTCCACTTT. Protein sequence: CASRRKPGQGNSPLHF.

The rearrangement links TRBV7-2 to TRBJ1-5; 9 nucleotides match TRBD1. Germline trimming cut 5 bases from V and 4 bases from J; bases unmatched to any gene: 6. Germline CDR1 and CDR2: SGHTA and FQGNSA. The CDR3 length is 15 residues. CDR3 DNA sequence: TGTGCCAGCAGCCGAGAAGGGACAGGGAATCAGCCCCAGCATTTT. Translation: CASSREGTGNQPQHF.

This clone was counted between two and nine times. The V gene is TRBV19, the J gene TRBJ1-5, with D tentatively TRBD1 (6 bases). The CDR3 totals 15 residues. V lost 3 bases and J 5 bases, leaving 14 bases between the germline ends. CDR1 LNHDA and CDR2 SQIVND come from the germline V gene (reference sequence). Here the CDR3 reads CASSMGGQFHQPQHF. Written as DNA, the CDR3 is TGTGCCAGTAGTATGGGTGGACAGTTCCATCAGCCCCAGCATTTT.

The chain combines TRBV5-1 with TRBJ1-2; no clear D gene. The CDR3 has 14 residues. The germline CDR1 and CDR2 sequences are SGHRS and YFSETQ. The V and J ends lost 2 bases and 4 bases respectively, with 12 bases between them. As DNA, the CDR3 is TGCGCCAGCAGCTTTCGGGTAGACATCTATGGCTACACCTTC. Its translation is CASSFRVDIYGYTF.

The J gene is TRBJ2-3, the V gene TRBV6-1; the D is unclear. CDR1 is MNHNS and CDR2 is SASEGT in the germline V gene. This CDR3 is 13 amino acids long. Deletions cut 5 bases from V and 4 bases from J, with 10 bases between. Written as DNA, the CDR3 is TGTGCCAGCAGTCGAAGGGAACCAGATACGCAGTATTTT. Translating it yields CASSRREPDTQYF.

The rearrangement joins TRBV5-1 to TRBJ1-4, with TRBD1 matching 9 bases. This CDR3 spans 14 amino acids. The ends lost 4 bases at V and 5 bases at J; junction bases unmatched: 3. CDR1 SGHRS and CDR2 YFSETQ come from the germline V gene. Here the CDR3 DNA reads TGCGCCAGCAGCCCGGGACAGGGAAATGAAAAACTGTTTTTT. The encoded protein is CASSPGQGNEKLFF. Full variable domain (remainder filled in from reference TRBV5-1 and TRBJ1-4): KAGVTQTPRYLIKTRGQQVTLSCSPISGHRSVSWYQQTPGQGLQFLFEYFSETQRNKGNFPGRFSGRQFSNSRSEMNVSTLELGDSALYLCASSPGQGNEKLFFGSGTQLSVL.